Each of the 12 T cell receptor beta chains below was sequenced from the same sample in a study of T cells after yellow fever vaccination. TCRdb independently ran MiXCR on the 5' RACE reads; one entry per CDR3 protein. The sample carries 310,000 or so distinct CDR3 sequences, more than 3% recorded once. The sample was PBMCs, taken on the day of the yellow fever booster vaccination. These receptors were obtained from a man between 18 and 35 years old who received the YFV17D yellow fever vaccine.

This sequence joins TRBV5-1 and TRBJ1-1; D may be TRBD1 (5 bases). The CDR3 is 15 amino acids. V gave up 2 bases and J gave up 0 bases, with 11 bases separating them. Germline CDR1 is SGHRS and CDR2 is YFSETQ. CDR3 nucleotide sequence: TGCGCCAGCAGCTTTTCGGTGGGGGTGAACACTGAAGCTTTCTTT. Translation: CASSFSVGVNTEAFF.

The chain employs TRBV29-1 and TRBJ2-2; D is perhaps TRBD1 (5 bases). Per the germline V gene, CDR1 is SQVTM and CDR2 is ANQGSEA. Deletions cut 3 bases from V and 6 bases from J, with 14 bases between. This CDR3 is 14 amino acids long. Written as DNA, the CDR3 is TGCAGCGTTGATCCCCGGATAGGGGCCGGGGAGCTGTTTTTT. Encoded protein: CSVDPRIGAGELFF.

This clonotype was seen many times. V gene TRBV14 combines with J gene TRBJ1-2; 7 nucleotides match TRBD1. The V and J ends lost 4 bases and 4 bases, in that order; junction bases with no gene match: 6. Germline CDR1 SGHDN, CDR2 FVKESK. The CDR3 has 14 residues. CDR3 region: CASSRQTGTYGYTF. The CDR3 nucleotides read TGTGCCAGCAGCCGCCAGACAGGGACCTATGGCTACACCTTC.

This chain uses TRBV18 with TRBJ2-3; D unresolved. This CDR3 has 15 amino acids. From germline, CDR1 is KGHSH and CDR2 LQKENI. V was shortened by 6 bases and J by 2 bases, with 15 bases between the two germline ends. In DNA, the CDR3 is TGTGCCAGCTCCCGAAACTCTTACCCCACAGATACGCAGTATTTT. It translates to CASSRNSYPTDTQYF.

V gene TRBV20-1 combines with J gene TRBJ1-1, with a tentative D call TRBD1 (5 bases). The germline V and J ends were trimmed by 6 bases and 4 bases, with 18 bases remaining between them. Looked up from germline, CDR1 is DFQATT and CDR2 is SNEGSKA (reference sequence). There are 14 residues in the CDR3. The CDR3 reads CSAALLGVSTEAFF. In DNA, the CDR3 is TGCAGTGCGGCCCTTCTGGGGGTGAGCACTGAAGCTTTCTTT.

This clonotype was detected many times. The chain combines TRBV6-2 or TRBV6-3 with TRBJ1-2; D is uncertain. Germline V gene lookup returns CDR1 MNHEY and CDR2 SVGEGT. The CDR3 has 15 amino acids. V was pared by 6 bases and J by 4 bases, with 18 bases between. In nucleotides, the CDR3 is TGTGCCAGCAGCCCAGGTCTGGCCTTAGGCTATGGCTACACCTTC. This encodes CASSPGLALGYGYTF.

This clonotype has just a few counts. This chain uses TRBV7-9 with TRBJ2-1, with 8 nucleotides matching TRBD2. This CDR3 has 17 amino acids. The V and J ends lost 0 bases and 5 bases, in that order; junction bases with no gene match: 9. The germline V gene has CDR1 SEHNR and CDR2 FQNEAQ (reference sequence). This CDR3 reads CASSLALGTSGNNEQFF. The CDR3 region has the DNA TGTGCCAGCAGCTTAGCTCTCGGTACTAGCGGCAACAATGAGCAGTTCTTC.

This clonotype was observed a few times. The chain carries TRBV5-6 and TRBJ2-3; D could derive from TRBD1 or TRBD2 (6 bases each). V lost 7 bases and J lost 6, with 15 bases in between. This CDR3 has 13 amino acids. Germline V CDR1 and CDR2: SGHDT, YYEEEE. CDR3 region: CASSLGGLDTQYF. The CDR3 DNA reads TGTGCCAGCTCCCTAGGGGGGCTGGATACGCAGTATTTT.

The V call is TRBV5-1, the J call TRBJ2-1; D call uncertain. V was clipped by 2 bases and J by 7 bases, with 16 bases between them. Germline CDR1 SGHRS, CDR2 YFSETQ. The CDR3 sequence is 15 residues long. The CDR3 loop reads CASSFIQPGANEQFF. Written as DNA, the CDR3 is TGCGCCAGCAGCTTTATCCAGCCGGGCGCGAATGAGCAGTTCTTC.

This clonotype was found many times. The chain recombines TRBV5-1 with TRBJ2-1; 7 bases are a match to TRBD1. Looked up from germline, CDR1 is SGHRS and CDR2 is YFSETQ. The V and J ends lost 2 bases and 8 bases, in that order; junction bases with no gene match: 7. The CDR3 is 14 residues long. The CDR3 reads CASSFRDRADEQFF. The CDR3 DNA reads TGCGCCAGCAGCTTTAGAGACAGGGCGGATGAGCAGTTCTTC.

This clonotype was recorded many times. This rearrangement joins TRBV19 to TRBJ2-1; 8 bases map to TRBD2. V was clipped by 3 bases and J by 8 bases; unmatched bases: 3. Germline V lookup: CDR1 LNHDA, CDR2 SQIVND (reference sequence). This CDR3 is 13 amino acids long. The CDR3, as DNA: TGTGCCAGTAGTATCTCGGGGGGGCATGAGCAGTTCTTC. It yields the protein CASSISGGHEQFF. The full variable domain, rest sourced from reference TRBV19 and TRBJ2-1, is DGGITQSPKYLFRKEGQNVTLSCEQNLNHDAMYWYRQDPGQGLRLIYYSQIVNDFQKGDIAEGYSVSREKKESFPLTVTSAQKNPTAFYLCASSISGGHEQFFGPGTRLTVL.

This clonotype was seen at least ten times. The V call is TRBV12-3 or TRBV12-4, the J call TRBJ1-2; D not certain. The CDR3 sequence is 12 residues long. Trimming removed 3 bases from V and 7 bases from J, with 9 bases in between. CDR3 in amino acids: CASSFQAGGYTF. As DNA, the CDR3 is TGTGCCAGCAGTTTCCAAGCAGGTGGCTACACCTTC.